The 3 T cell receptor beta chains below were found in one sample sequenced in a study of cytomegalovirus exposure and HLA in healthy donors. Both 60 Vbeta primers and 13 Jbeta primers went into the PCR. Measured with immunoSEQ multiplex PCR; TCRdb has only the in-frame clones, and not every one. Of 100,000 to 150,000 clones listed, 75% to 85% are singletons. Sequencing was carried out using PBMCs. These receptor sequences come from a male donor in good health and CMV-seronegative.

The J gene is TRBJ2-7, the V gene TRBV5-1, with TRBD1 matching over 9 bases. Looked up from germline, CDR1 is SGHRS and CDR2 is YFSETQ. This CDR3 region has 15 residues. V shed 3 bases, J shed 5 bases, and the junction held 9 bases outside the gene matches. CDR3: CASSWGDRDHHEQYF. The DNA of the CDR3 is TGCGCCAGCAGCTGGGGGGACAGGGATCACCACGAGCAGTACTTC.

The genes are TRBV6-4 and TRBJ2-3; D may be TRBD2 (6 bases). Germline assignment: CDR1 MRHNA and CDR2 SNTAGT. V lost 6 bases and J 4 bases, leaving 17 bases between the germline ends. The CDR3 is 15 residues long. The CDR3 bases are TGTGCCAGCAGCCGGGACTCAGGTGGCGCAGATACGCAGTATTTT. This translates into CASSRDSGGADTQYF.

The V gene is TRBV18, the J gene TRBJ1-1; possibly TRBD1 for D (5 bases). This CDR3 spans 14 amino acids. CDR1 and CDR2 (germline): KGHSH, LQKENI. Trimming removed 2 bases from V and 4 bases from J, with 11 bases in between. The CDR3 reads CASSPGGGVTEAFF. CDR3 nucleotides: TGTGCCAGCTCACCAGGTGGGGGGGTCACTGAAGCTTTCTTT.